This TCR beta chain was identified during a study of cytomegalovirus exposure and HLA in healthy donors (dated by TCRdb to the late 2010s). Background on the whole study: The 550 to 750 repertoires of the first cohort and the roughly 110 validation repertoires were produced on the same platform, according to a later analysis. The study was designed to test whether signatures of past pathogen exposure could be identified by cataloging public T cell receptors. In addition to the first cohort of several hundred subjects, a separate validation cohort of 100 to 150 different subjects was used. To predict cytomegalovirus infection status, the study brought together high-throughput TCR immunosequencing, statistical association of individual TCRs with disease status, and machine learning. What the work shows at the level of the full study, not this receptor alone: The validation cohort had no HLA typing available for a later analysis, so co-occurrence within that cohort was assessed over all 110 or so repertoires. It was suggested by the authors that the approach could potentially be generalized to other disease states and immunological phenotypes. Across donors, most TCR sequences were observed very rarely, whereas some public TCRs were present in many individuals. The classifier was reported to diagnose cytomegalovirus status with high specificity and sensitivity in both the original and validation cohorts. A later analysis found that TCRs clustered in the first cohort also tended to co-occur in the 130 or so validation repertoires, with more than 90% of cluster scores above 0. In the study, around 150 TCR beta chains were listed as associated with cytomegalovirus. In vitro tests confirmed that a few of the cytomegalovirus-associated TCR beta chains recognize cytomegalovirus antigens.

The germline V gene (reference sequence) sets CDR1 to LNHDA and CDR2 to SQIVND. V drops 6 bases and J drops 6 bases, leaving 21 bases in between. From cysteine to phenylalanine, the CDR3 is 16 amino acids long. Kept here is only the CDR3 DNA, which spans 48 bases and is read in frame from base 1. Regarding this clone: Its cognate antigen has yet to be identified. The record has no base qualities; no much larger clone is one base away.

Separate from the approximately 670-subject first cohort, the validation cohort of roughly 130 subjects was the group to which the donors belonged. Library preparation employed the immunoSEQ multiplex PCR assay. Turning to the authors' computational methods: To diagnose cytomegalovirus status from the catalog of TCR beta chain sequences, a statistical classification framework was built. TCRdb obtained this table from immuneACCESS and retained in-frame rearrangements with V and J assigned. These tables miss some clones; where compared with another copy, unresolved V genes account for less than half of the shortfall, and the remainder is unexplained. The V and J calls and the clone size are those of that table, but D and trimming were determined from the DNA. This sample holds about 64,000 clones; 95% were observed only once. Jointly, the top ten make up about 6% of the sample.

The sequence joins TRBV19 to TRBJ1-5, with the D gene not clear enough to name. This receptor was taken from a young woman in good health and CMV-seropositive. Material: PBMCs. The CDR3 corresponds to CASSAPGSWRSQPQHF. The nucleotide sequence is TGTGCCAGTAGCGCCCCGGGCTCATGGAGGTCTCAGCCCCAGCATTTT.